What follows is one TCR beta chain and its context. The antigen remains unidentified. Of the isolated RNA, all was reverse transcribed, and so the sequenced material was expressed TCRB transcripts. Assay used: immunoSEQ multiplex PCR; TCRdb lists only in-frame clones, some missing. The table lists under 70,000 clones, under 75% of them singletons. The data stem from a study of beta chain features in type 1 diabetes. General study points: PCR might show a preference for shorter templates, equally across patients and controls. Significant though moderate, a shortening of TCRB CDR3s appeared in all four CD4+ subsets of Type 1 diabetes patients. Insertion counts at VDJ junctions were lower in type 1 diabetes patients, who also showed more deletions there.

V was trimmed by 3 bases and J by 5 bases, leaving 10 bases between them. The CDR3 is made up of 13 amino acids. Germline CDR1 MNHNS, CDR2 SASEGT. The J gene is TRBJ1-2, the V gene TRBV6-1; TRBD1 is a possible D gene (5 bases). The TCR originated in a woman in her thirties with type 1 diabetes. The sequenced material came from stem cell memory CD4+ T cells from blood. The CDR3 DNA sequence: TGTGCCAGCAGTGAGATGGGGGGATATGGCTACACCTTC. This codes for CASSEMGGYGYTF.